The 5 T cell receptor beta chains presented below share a single source sample, sequenced in a study of a mutant IDH1 vaccine in newly diagnosed glioma. Generated by immunoSEQ multiplex PCR, the TCRdb table keeps only in-frame clones and is missing some. The sample consists of 42,000 or so clones, 83% of them appearing once. Time point given: week 35, safety follow-up. In the vaccine, a single dose held 300 ug of the mutant IDH1 20-mer peptide, along with topical imiquimod. Antigen specificity for these receptors is unknown. Specimen: PBMCs, collected from a glioma patient whose treatment included an IDH1 peptide vaccine. These receptors were taken from a woman aged 45-65 years with glioma.

The chain couples TRBV30 to TRBJ1-2, with a tentative D call TRBD1 (6 bases). This CDR3 is built from 14 residues. Per the germline V gene, CDR1 is GTSNPN and CDR2 is SVGIG (reference sequence). With 5 bases removed from V and 4 bases from J, the gap between germline ends came to 17 bases. The CDR3 sequence: CAWGRVGQIYGYTF. The CDR3 DNA sequence: TGTGCCTGGGGTAGAGTAGGACAGATCTATGGCTACACCTTC.

V gene TRBV2 combines with J gene TRBJ1-6; 10 positions match TRBD1. The germline V gene encodes CDR1 SNHLY and CDR2 FYNNEI. This CDR3 comprises 21 residues. J was trimmed by 0 bases and V by 4 bases; bases with no gene match: 15. This CDR3 is CASSGTGTGVSLSSYNSPLHF. The CDR3 DNA is TGTGCCAGCAGTGGCACCGGGACAGGGGTATCCCTGAGCTCCTATAATTCACCCCTCCACTTT. The full variable domain, in which reference TRBV2 and TRBJ1-6 provide the parts outside the CDR3, is EPEVTQTPSHQVTQMGQEVILRCVPISNHLYFYWYRQILGQKVEFLVSFYNNEISEKSEIFDDQFSVERPDGSNFTLKIRSTKLEDSAMYFCASSGTGTGVSLSSYNSPLHFGNGTRLTVT.

This rearrangement joins TRBV4-1 to TRBJ1-2; D is ambiguous. Trimming removed 2 bases from V and 6 bases from J, with 13 bases in between. Per germline, CDR1 MGHRA and CDR2 YSYEKL. CDR3 length equals 14 residues. CDR3 DNA sequence: TGCGCCAGCAGCCAAACTTCCCTGCTCGATGGCTACACCTTC. It codes for CASSQTSLLDGYTF.

V gene TRBV5-1 combines with J gene TRBJ1-6; unclear D gene. The CDR3 contains 16 residues. Germline CDR1 SGHRS, CDR2 YFSETQ. Trimming took 0 bases from V and 0 from J, leaving 7 bases between them. In nucleotides, the CDR3 is TGCGCCAGCAGCTTGGACCAGAGCTCCTATAATTCACCCCTCCACTTT. Amino acid sequence: CASSLDQSSYNSPLHF. Based on the CDR3 plus reference TRBV5-1 and TRBJ1-6, the full variable domain is KAGVTQTPRYLIKTRGQQVTLSCSPISGHRSVSWYQQTPGQGLQFLFEYFSETQRNKGNFPGRFSGRQFSNSRSEMNVSTLELGDSALYLCASSLDQSSYNSPLHFGNGTRLTVT.

This clone came up a few times. The chain couples TRBV5-1 to TRBJ1-1; D unresolved. Trimming stripped 0 bases from V and 0 bases from J, with 12 bases between. The CDR3 runs to 16 residues. The germline V gene encodes CDR1 SGHRS and CDR2 YFSETQ. The CDR3 region is CASSLVPDPVNTEAFF. CDR3 nucleotide sequence: TGCGCCAGCAGCTTGGTTCCAGATCCCGTGAACACTGAAGCTTTCTTT.